The 17 T cell receptor beta chains listed next were all sequenced from one sample in a study of blood T cell repertoires in COVID-19. Clones were sequenced by immunoSEQ multiplex PCR, and TCRdb holds only the in-frame ones, with some missing. The table shows roughly 250,000 clones, with about 87% occurring only once. Sequences were obtained from peripheral blood. These receptors were obtained from a woman aged 35 to 49 with acute or convalescent COVID-19.

V and J are TRBV6-1 and TRBJ2-4, with a weak D call TRBD2 (5 bases). V was clipped by 3 bases and J by 1 base, with 16 bases between them. Germline CDR1 MNHNS, CDR2 SASEGT. CDR3 length: 17 amino acids. The CDR3 DNA sequence: TGTGCCAGCAGTGAGGGAGACGCGTGGAGGGCCAAAAACATTCAGTACTTC. Protein product: CASSEGDAWRAKNIQYF.

The count of this clone is one. The rearrangement joins TRBV5-1 to TRBJ1-2; TRBD1 matches at 7 bases. The CDR3 length is 14 residues. The germline V gene encodes CDR1 SGHRS and CDR2 YFSETQ. V trimming: 4 bases; J trimming: 4 bases; junction bases outside the gene matches: 7. The CDR3, as DNA: TGCGCCAGCAGCCCCGGACAGGCTAGCTATGGCTACACCTTC. It codes for CASSPGQASYGYTF.

This sequence joins TRBV27 and TRBJ1-5; no clear D. The CDR3 consists of 16 residues. Per the germline V gene, CDR1 is MNHEY and CDR2 is SMNVEV (reference sequence). The V gene lost 4 bases and the J gene lost 8 bases, with 21 bases spanning the gap. The CDR3 sequence is CASSSLPPGVREPQHF. DNA of the CDR3: TGTGCCAGCAGTTCTCTCCCTCCCGGGGTCCGGGAGCCCCAGCATTTT.

The rearrangement joins TRBV2 to TRBJ1-2; D gene ambiguous. Trimming left V 5 bases short and J 6 bases short, with 13 bases between. CDR3 length: 13 amino acids. Germline CDR1 SNHLY, CDR2 FYNNEI. The CDR3 DNA reads as TGTGCCAGCAGTCGGGTCGGGGAAAATGGCTACACCTTC. This sequence encodes CASSRVGENGYTF.

V gene TRBV7-3 combines with J gene TRBJ2-3; 8 bases fit TRBD2. CDR1 and CDR2 from the germline V gene are SGHTA and FQGTGA. The CDR3 extends over 15 amino acids. Germline trimming cut 5 bases from V and 1 base from J; bases unmatched to any gene: 5. In DNA, the CDR3 is TGTGCCAGCAGCCTCGGCGGGGGGCGCACAGATACGCAGTATTTT. Translated, it gives CASSLGGGRTDTQYF.

This sequence joins TRBV9 and TRBJ1-1, with a possible D match to TRBD1 (5 bases). The CDR3 length is 14 residues. Between the trimmed V and J ends, which lost 0 bases and 1 base, there was a span of 7 bases. Germline V gene sequence: CDR1 SGDLS, CDR2 YYNGEE. CDR3 nucleotides: TGTGCCAGCAGCGTAGAGACAGCGAACACTGAAGCTTTCTTT. Protein product: CASSVETANTEAFF.

This clone was counted once. The genes are TRBV13 and TRBJ1-1; no firm D call. The CDR3 contains 13 residues. Trimming pared 5 bases from V and 1 base from J, leaving 8 bases between. Germline CDR1 and CDR2: PRHDT and FYEKMQ (reference sequence). CDR3 sequence (DNA): TGTGCCAGCAGCCCTGACACGAACACTGAAGCTTTCTTT. Translated: CASSPDTNTEAFF.

The V gene is TRBV4-1, the J gene TRBJ2-3, with 7 nucleotides matching TRBD1. Germline assignment: CDR1 MGHRA and CDR2 YSYEKL. V dropped 0 bases and J dropped 1; count of bases not matched to a gene: 1. This CDR3 is 15 amino acids long. CDR3 loop: CASSQETGGTDTQYF. For the CDR3, the DNA is TGCGCCAGCAGCCAAGAAACAGGGGGCACAGATACGCAGTATTTT.

The chain employs TRBV3-1 (or the pseudogene TRBV3-2) and TRBJ1-6; TRBD1 might be the D (6 bases). V gave up 4 bases and J gave up 6 bases, with 10 bases separating them. Germline loops: CDR1 LGHDT, CDR2 YNNKEL (reference sequence). The CDR3 consists of 14 residues. The CDR3 is CASSLGGVNSPLHF. The CDR3 nucleotides read TGTGCCAGCAGCCTTGGGGGCGTTAATTCACCCCTCCACTTT.

The CDR3 spells CASSLGRTGFSGNTIYF. The CDR3 nucleotides read TGTGCCAGCAGCTTAGGACGAACAGGGTTTTCTGGAAACACCATATATTTT. The chain links TRBV7-9 to TRBJ1-3, with D perhaps TRBD1 (6 bases). V lost 1 base and J 1 base, leaving 14 bases between the germline ends. Germline lookup yields CDR1 SEHNR and CDR2 FQNEAQ (reference sequence). There are 17 residues in the CDR3.

The chain recombines TRBV19 with TRBJ2-1; 10 nucleotides match TRBD2. The CDR3 is 15 residues long. CDR1 and CDR2 from the germline V gene are LNHDA and SQIVND (reference sequence). Trimming at V came to 6 bases and at J to 8 bases, leaving 10 bases not matched to a gene. CDR3 region: CASSPPSGGEDEQFF. CDR3 nucleotides: TGTGCCAGTAGCCCCCCCAGCGGGGGGGAGGATGAGCAGTTCTTC.

The CDR3 loop is CASSLVAGVGETQYF. In DNA, the CDR3 is TGCGCCAGCAGCTTGGTTGCGGGGGTCGGGGAGACCCAGTACTTC. The gene calls are TRBV5-1 and TRBJ2-5; 7 positions match TRBD2. V was pared by 0 bases and J by 5 bases, with 7 bases of the junction left unmatched. The CDR3 consists of 15 residues. In germline, CDR1 is SGHRS, CDR2 YFSETQ.

The sample holds one count of this clone. This sequence joins TRBV6-6 and TRBJ1-1; 11 positions agree with TRBD1. CDR3 length equals 15 residues. Germline V gives CDR1 MNHNY, CDR2 SVGAGI (reference sequence). V was clipped by 8 bases and J by 4 bases; unmatched bases: 9. Here the CDR3 reads CASRGDRGSSTEAFF. The CDR3 nucleotides are TGTGCCAGCCGGGGGGACAGGGGGAGTAGCACTGAAGCTTTCTTT.

This sequence joins TRBV3-1 (or the pseudogene TRBV3-2) and TRBJ1-5; the D gene is possibly TRBD1 (5 bases). The V and J ends lost 1 base and 5 bases respectively, with 15 bases between them. Per the germline V gene, CDR1 is LGHDT and CDR2 is YNNKEL (reference sequence). The CDR3 length is 16 residues. CDR3 protein: CASSQVPGGVDQPQHF. The CDR3 region has the DNA TGTGCCAGCAGCCAAGTACCCGGGGGGGTGGATCAGCCCCAGCATTTT.

This chain connects TRBV19 to TRBJ2-4; D is unresolved. CDR1 and CDR2 (germline): LNHDA, SQIVND (reference sequence). Trimming took 5 bases from V and 5 from J, leaving 4 bases between them. This CDR3 has 11 amino acids. The CDR3, as DNA: TGTGCCAGTAGTGGGCAAAACATTCAGTACTTC. Protein sequence: CASSGQNIQYF.

The V and J genes are TRBV5-1 and TRBJ2-7, with D perhaps matching TRBD1 (6 bases). The CDR3 sequence is 14 residues long. Per germline, CDR1 SGHRS and CDR2 YFSETQ. V shed 4 bases and J shed 1 base, with 12 bases lying between them. CDR3 amino acids: CASSPTGHSYEQYV. DNA of the CDR3: TGCGCCAGCAGCCCCACGGGACATTCCTACGAGCAGTACGTC.

With respect to this clone: An end of the junction does not agree with germline; a read error may underlie this. The V gene is TRBV6-2 or TRBV6-3, the J gene TRBJ2-1, with TRBD2 matching over 13 bases. The CDR3 has 17 amino acids. The germline CDR1 and CDR2 sequences are MNHEY and SVGEGT. CDR3: CASSYLTSGGAPNQQFF. The CDR3 DNA reads TGTGCCAGCAGTTACCTTACTAGCGGGGGGGCTCCCAATCAGCAGTTCTTC.